This T cell receptor (beta chain) is drawn from a study of T cells in Graves' hyperthyroidism and ophthalmopathy. Using RNA transcripts as the source, TCR beta CDR3 regions were amplified. During a first-round RT-PCR of the TCR CDR3, the HTBI primer set was used. TCRdb re-called the multiplex PCR reads through MiXCR, storing one row per CDR3 protein. The sample carries hundreds of thousands of distinct CDR3 sequences, about 17% recorded once. Germline CDR1 reads SGHAT; CDR2 reads FQDESV (reference sequence). This CDR3 region has 15 residues. The rearrangement uses TRBV11-1 and TRBJ2-5; the match to TRBD1 covers 11 bases. The J call could be wrong; TRBJ2-4 is a better fit for the DNA end. Sequenced material: blood. This sequence was found in a woman aged 30 to 39 with Graves' hyperthyroidism. Here the CDR3 reads CASTTYGTGGGIQYF. The DNA of the CDR3 is TGTGCCAGCACCACCTACGGGACAGGGGGGGGCATTCAGTACTTC.